This TCR beta chain came from a study of naive and memory T cell subsets. General study findings and limits: In CD4 and CD8 cells, diversity dropped from naive through EMRA. Especially in CD8 cells, naive repertoires contained a few larger clonotypes, possibly CD45RA-re-expressing memory cells. In naive cells, over 95% of TCR sequences were seen only once.

The V and J ends lost 5 bases and 1 base respectively, with 9 bases between them. This CDR3 comprises 15 residues. CDR1 and CDR2 from the germline V gene are LNHDA and SQIVND (reference sequence). This clonotype was seen a few times. Antigen specificity is unknown. Both TRBC1 and TRBC2 were covered by a beta constant-region primer of two equimolar oligonucleotides. The ligated cDNA underwent four PCR rounds using SP2 and nested alpha and beta constant-region primers. TCRdb reprocessed the UMI-ligation and nested PCR reads with MiXCR, giving one entry per CDR3 protein. Among over 110,000 distinct CDR3 sequences, approximately 20% were seen once, and the ten largest hold around 0.63%. CMV status came from CD4+ T cell IFNgamma after overnight CMV lysate stimulation of fresh PBMCs. Sequential positive selection took CD4 T cells first, then CD8 T cells.

Sequencing was carried out using naive CD8+ T cells from blood. This chain uses TRBV19 with TRBJ2-6, with a possible D match to TRBD1 (6 bases). The receptor's source is a human donor in good health. The CDR3 DNA sequence: TGTGCCAGTAGTGAGGGGACATCTGGGGCCAACGTCCTGACTTTC. Translation: CASSEGTSGANVLTF.